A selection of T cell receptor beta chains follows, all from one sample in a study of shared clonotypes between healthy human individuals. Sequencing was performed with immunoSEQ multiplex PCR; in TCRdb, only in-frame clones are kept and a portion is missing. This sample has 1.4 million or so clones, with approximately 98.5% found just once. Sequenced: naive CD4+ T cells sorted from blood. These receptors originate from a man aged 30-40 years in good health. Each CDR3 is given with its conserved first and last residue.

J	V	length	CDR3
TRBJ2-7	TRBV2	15	CASSTSAGPDYEQYF
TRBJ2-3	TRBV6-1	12	CASSEGLAETLF
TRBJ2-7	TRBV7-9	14	CASSQDSRGLGRHF
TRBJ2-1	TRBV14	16	CASSQDWGTTYNEQFF
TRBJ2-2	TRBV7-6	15	CASSLQSLLVGELFF
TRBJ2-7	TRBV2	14	CASSKEGWSYEQYF
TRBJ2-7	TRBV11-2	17	CASSLVFSPVALYEQYF
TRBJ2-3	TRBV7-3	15	CASSPTGVVTDTQYF
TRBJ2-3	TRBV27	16	CASEPAGGHWLDTQYF
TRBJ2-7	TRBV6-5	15	CASSYARQGGYEQYF
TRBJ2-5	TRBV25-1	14	CASSVDRVRETQYF
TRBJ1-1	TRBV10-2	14	CASSELGWNTEAFF
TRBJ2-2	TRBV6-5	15	CASTSYSTNTGELFF
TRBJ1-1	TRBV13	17	CASSRRGTALWNTEAFF
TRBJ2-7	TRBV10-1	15	CASSEWRGGSYEQYF
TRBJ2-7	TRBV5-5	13	CASSLELAREQYF
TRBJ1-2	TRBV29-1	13	CSIAVDRDTGYTF
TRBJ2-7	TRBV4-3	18	CASSQDHRNLAGAIEQYF
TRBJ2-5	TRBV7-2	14	CASSLGLNQETQYF
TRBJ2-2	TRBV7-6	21	CASSSTPGTGVGSADTGELFF
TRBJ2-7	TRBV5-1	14	CASSRTSGPAEQYF
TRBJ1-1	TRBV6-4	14	CASSEQGEGTEAFF
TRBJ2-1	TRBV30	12	CAWTPTRGEQFF
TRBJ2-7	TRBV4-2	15	CASSQVQRESDEQYF
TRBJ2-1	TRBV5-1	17	CASSLLATQLSYNEQFF
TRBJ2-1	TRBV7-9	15	CASSLGTSGSDEQFF
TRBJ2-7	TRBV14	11	CARDPYYEQYF
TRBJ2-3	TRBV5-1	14	CASTFLGGTDTQYF
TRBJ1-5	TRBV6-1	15	CASSEASGVGQPQHF
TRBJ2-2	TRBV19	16	CASSTRLALNTGELFF
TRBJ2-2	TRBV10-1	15	CASSERGYRSGELFF
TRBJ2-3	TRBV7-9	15	CASSLGLAARDTQYF
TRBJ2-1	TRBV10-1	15	CASSVGTSENNEQFF
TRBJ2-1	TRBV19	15	CASSVGLAGVAEQFF
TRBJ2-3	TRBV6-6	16	CASSPRTSTFTDTQYF
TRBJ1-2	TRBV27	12	CASGTLDYGYTF
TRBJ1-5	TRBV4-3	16	CASSQDLTSSNQPQHF
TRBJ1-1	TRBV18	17	CASSPGVFGTLNTEAFF
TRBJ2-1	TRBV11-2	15	CASKSGSAFYNEQFF
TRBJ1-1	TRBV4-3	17	CASSQDGHNKGGTEAFF
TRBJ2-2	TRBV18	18	CASSRTSLASMNTGELFF
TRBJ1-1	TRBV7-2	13	CASSSLRDTEAFF
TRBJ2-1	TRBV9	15	CASSAQTGNYNEQFF
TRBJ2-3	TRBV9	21	CASSAPTSGAVPSASTDTQYF
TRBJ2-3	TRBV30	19	CAWTHDGTKPHGLLNTQYF
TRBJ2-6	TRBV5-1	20	CASSFGTVSILWAGANVLTF
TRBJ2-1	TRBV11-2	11	CASSSGREQFF
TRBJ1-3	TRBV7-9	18	CASSGDRERGNTGNTIYF
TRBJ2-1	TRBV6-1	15	CASSWDRSSYNEQFF
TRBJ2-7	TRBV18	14	CASSRGLSSYEQYF
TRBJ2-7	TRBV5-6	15	CASSHTRAGSYEQYF
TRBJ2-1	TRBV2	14	CASGKGRGSDEQFF
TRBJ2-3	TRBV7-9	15	CASTSSGTRGDTQYF
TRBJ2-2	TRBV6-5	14	CASSYSNPTGELFF
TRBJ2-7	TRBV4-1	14	CASSQLALSYEQYF
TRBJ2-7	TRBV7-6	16	CASSLAPGQGDYEQYF
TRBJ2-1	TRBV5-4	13	CASSSAGQAAGFF